This is a list of T cell receptor beta chains from one sample in a study of CD8 T cells in Susac syndrome. TCRdb reprocessed the immunoSEQ multiplex PCR reads via MiXCR and lists one record per CDR3 protein. The table has approximately 190,000 distinct CDR3 sequences, 95% seen once. Material for sequencing was CD8+ T cells from PBMCs. The receptors derive from a human donor with Susac syndrome. Each CDR3 is given with its conserved first and last residue. D genes are given only for firm matches. Only some rows state a clone size, as once, few, many or a class for expanded clones.

d_call clone_size j_call v_call cdr3_aa cdr3_nt
TRBD2 - TRBJ2-7 TRBV9 CASSRGSGSSLYF TGTGCCAGCTCCCGGGGGAGCGGGAGTTCGCTGTACTTC
- - TRBJ2-7 TRBV7-2 CASSSLAGYYEQYF TGTGCCAGCAGCTCCCTTGCGGGGTACTACGAGCAGTACTTC
- - TRBJ1-4 TRBV11-2 CASSRPYMGTNEKLFF TGTGCCAGCAGCCGGCCCTACATGGGAACTAATGAAAAACTGTTTTTT
TRBD2 - TRBJ2-1 TRBV9 CASSVERGTSGFNEQFF TGTGCCAGCAGCGTGGAGAGGGGGACTAGCGGATTCAATGAGCAGTTCTTC
- - TRBJ1-1 TRBV24-1 CATSEGNTEAFF TGTGCCACCAGTGAAGGGAACACTGAAGCTTTCTTT
TRBD2 - TRBJ2-1 TRBV24-1 CATSTSGGPHNEQFF TGTGCCACCAGCACTAGCGGGGGGCCTCACAATGAGCAGTTCTTC
TRBD1 once TRBJ1-4 TRBV7-9 CASSSDRGEEKLFF TGTGCCAGCAGCTCTGACAGGGGTGAAGAAAAACTGTTTTTT
- once TRBJ2-3 TRBV9 CASSVGGVNTDTQYF TGTGCCAGCAGCGTAGGAGGGGTCAACACAGATACGCAGTATTTT
- once TRBJ1-5 TRBV13 CASQLRGHQPQHF TGTGCCAGCCAACTAAGGGGCCATCAGCCCCAGCATTTT
TRBD1 - TRBJ1-4 TRBV29-1 CSVQDRGREKLFF TGCAGCGTTCAAGACAGGGGACGTGAAAAACTGTTTTTT
TRBD1 once TRBJ1-3 TRBV10-3 CAISEPGQFSGNTIYF TGTGCCATCAGTGAGCCGGGACAGTTTTCTGGAAACACCATATATTTT
TRBD2 - TRBJ2-1 TRBV2 CASSDSSGKLVGYNEQFF TGTGCCAGCAGTGATTCCAGCGGGAAATTAGTAGGGTACAATGAGCAGTTCTTC
- once TRBJ2-1 TRBV6-2/TRBV6-3 CASSYGEYNEQFF TGTGCCAGCAGTTATGGGGAATACAATGAGCAGTTCTTC
TRBD1 - TRBJ2-5 TRBV9 CASSPPGQGLKETQYF TGTGCCAGCAGCCCGCCGGGACAGGGGTTAAAAGAGACCCAGTACTTC
TRBD1 - TRBJ2-2 TRBV20-1 CSATQDRELTGELFF TGCAGTGCAACCCAGGACAGGGAATTGACCGGGGAGCTGTTTTTT
TRBD1 - TRBJ1-1 TRBV29-1 CSGGTGLGTEAFF TGCAGCGGCGGGACAGGGTTGGGCACTGAAGCTTTCTTT
TRBD1 - TRBJ1-6 TRBV29-1 CSVRTGTGTGSPLHF TGCAGCGTCCGCACCGGGACAGGGACGGGTTCACCCCTCCACTTT
- - TRBJ2-7 TRBV4-2 CASSQGLYEQYF TGTGCCAGCAGCCAAGGCCTCTACGAGCAGTACTTC
- - TRBJ1-5 TRBV2 CASSGGRGKNQPQHF TGTGCCAGCAGCGGAGGCCGCGGGAAAAATCAGCCCCAGCATTTT
- once TRBJ2-2 TRBV18 CASSPQRQGLSGTGELFF TGTGCCAGCTCACCACAGAGACAGGGACTTTCGGGCACCGGGGAGCTGTTTTTT
TRBD2 - TRBJ2-3 TRBV20-1 CSARDRRLAGGSDTDTQYF TGCAGTGCTAGAGATCGTAGACTAGCGGGAGGATCTGACACAGATACGCAGTATTTT
TRBD1 once TRBJ1-1 TRBV29-1 CRGQADTEAFF TGCAGGGGACAGGCCGACACTGAAGCTTTCTTT
- - TRBJ1-6 TRBV30 CAWRRAPGESPLHF TGTGCCTGGAGGCGGGCCCCAGGAGAGTCACCCCTCCACTTT
- - TRBJ2-3 TRBV5-6 CASSLVHLTDSTDTQYF TGTGCCAGCAGCTTGGTCCACCTAACCGATAGCACAGATACGCAGTATTTT
TRBD1 - TRBJ2-5 TRBV29-1 CSVPRGQEQETQYF TGCAGCGTTCCGAGGGGGCAAGAGCAAGAGACCCAGTACTTC
- - TRBJ2-2 TRBV7-9 CASSLQDNGELFF TGTGCCAGCAGCTTACAAGATAACGGGGAGCTGTTTTTT
- - TRBJ2-2 TRBV20-1 CSAPTAVNTGELFF TGCAGTGCTCCGACCGCTGTAAACACCGGGGAGCTGTTTTTT
- - TRBJ1-5 TRBV20-1 CSASLGARQPQHF TGCAGTGCTAGCTTGGGGGCTCGGCAGCCCCAGCATTTT
- - TRBJ1-4 TRBV20-1 CSAKTGAANEKLFF TGCAGTGCGAAAACAGGCGCGGCTAATGAAAAACTGTTTTTT
TRBD2 - TRBJ2-7 TRBV29-1 CSVGRYLAGGTYEQYF TGCAGCGTGGGGCGATATCTAGCGGGAGGCACCTACGAGCAGTACTTC
TRBD2 - TRBJ2-5 TRBV9 CASSVGLAGDSETQYF TGTGCCAGCAGCGTAGGGCTAGCGGGAGATTCGGAGACCCAGTACTTC
TRBD2 - TRBJ2-3 TRBV9 CASSIRGGTHTSSTDTQYF TGTGCCAGCAGCATTCGGGGGGGGACTCACACCTCTAGCACAGATACGCAGTATTTT
TRBD1 - TRBJ2-1 TRBV4-1 CASSQDADRAPYNEQFF TGCGCCAGCAGCCAAGATGCGGACAGGGCGCCCTACAATGAGCAGTTCTTC
- - TRBJ1-4 TRBV5-6 CASSLYGGRPRDEKLFF TGTGCCAGCAGCTTGTATGGGGGCCGGCCCCGGGATGAAAAACTGTTTTTT
TRBD1 - TRBJ2-7 TRBV4-1 CASSQDQTGGYEQYF TGCGCCAGCAGCCAAGACCAGACAGGGGGCTACGAGCAGTACTTC
- - TRBJ2-5 TRBV6-5 CASGDYQETQYF TGTGCCAGCGGGGACTACCAAGAGACCCAGTACTTC
- - TRBJ2-1 TRBV5-1 CASSLELEKFF TGCGCCAGCAGCTTGGAGTTGGAAAAGTTCTTC
TRBD2 - TRBJ2-3 TRBV12-3/TRBV12-4 CASSGLAGASTDTQYF TGTGCCAGCAGCGGACTAGCGGGGGCTAGCACAGATACGCAGTATTTT
- - TRBJ2-5 TRBV20-1 CSARTGLGETQYF TGCAGTGCTAGGACGGGACTCGGGGAGACCCAGTACTTC
- - TRBJ2-3 TRBV5-5 CASSWWLADTQYF TGTGCCAGCAGCTGGTGGCTGGCTGATACGCAGTATTTT
TRBD2 - TRBJ2-7 TRBV15 CATSRETSGIPYEQYF TGTGCCACCAGCAGGGAGACTAGCGGGATTCCCTACGAGCAGTACTTC
- - TRBJ2-1 TRBV6-5 CASSAAGYTYNEQFF TGTGCCAGCAGTGCGGCCGGGTACACCTACAATGAGCAGTTCTTC
- - TRBJ2-7 TRBV19 CASSGYSEGGFYEQYF TGTGCCAGTAGTGGATACTCCGAAGGGGGATTCTACGAGCAGTACTTC
- - TRBJ1-1 TRBV2 CASSPEWGDTEAFF TGTGCCAGCAGCCCGGAATGGGGGGACACTGAAGCTTTCTTT
- - TRBJ2-2 TRBV12-3/TRBV12-4 CASSLFLGELFF TGTGCCAGCAGTTTATTTTTGGGGGAGCTGTTTTTT
- once TRBJ2-1 TRBV20-1 CSAEEVYEQFF TGCAGTGCAGAAGAAGTTTATGAGCAGTTCTTC
TRBD2 - TRBJ2-5 TRBV4-1 CASSQVPGREVKETQYF TGCGCCAGCAGCCAAGTGCCAGGGAGGGAGGTAAAAGAGACCCAGTACTTC
TRBD1 - TRBJ1-2 TRBV9 CASSTGQGSGYTF TGTGCCAGCAGCACGGGACAGGGATCTGGCTACACCTTC
TRBD1 - TRBJ1-2 TRBV2 CASRPGGQGAGYGYTF TGTGCCAGCAGACCTGGGGGACAGGGGGCAGGGTATGGCTACACCTTC
- - TRBJ2-1 TRBV5-6 CASSEDSRRDEQFF TGTGCCAGCAGCGAGGACAGTCGGCGGGATGAGCAGTTCTTC
- - TRBJ1-1 TRBV12-3/TRBV12-4 CASSPQGELAEAFF TGTGCCAGCAGTCCCCAGGGTGAATTAGCTGAAGCTTTCTTT
- - TRBJ2-7 TRBV3-1 CASSQGYARGEEQYF TGTGCCAGCAGCCAAGGATATGCCAGGGGGGAAGAGCAGTACTTC
TRBD1 - TRBJ2-7 TRBV29-1 CSVLDRGVTYEQYF TGCAGCGTTTTGGACAGGGGCGTCACCTACGAGCAGTACTTC
- - TRBJ1-1 TRBV20-1 CGTKIGDTEAFF TGCGGTACTAAAATAGGGGACACTGAAGCTTTCTTT
TRBD2 - TRBJ2-3 TRBV2 CASSVLAGEDTQYF TGTGCCAGCAGTGTACTAGCGGGAGAGGATACGCAGTATTTT